The present T cell receptor beta chain was sequenced within a study of T cell changes during pregnancy in multiple sclerosis. The assay was immunoSEQ multiplex PCR, and TCRdb's table has in-frame clones only and misses some. The sample includes about 54,000 clones, 80% to 95% of them seen just once. V was cut by 5 bases and J by 8 bases, with 12 bases left in between. This CDR3 comprises 12 residues. The germline gives CDR1 MNHEY, CDR2 SVGAGI. This clone was observed once. V and J are TRBV6-5 and TRBJ1-1; D is ambiguous. Sequencing was performed on peripheral blood, taken after pregnancy. The receptor was isolated from a female donor in good health, enrolled as a control in a pregnancy study. In DNA form, the CDR3 reads TGTGCCAGCAGTCCGGGTCCCTTCGAAGCTTTCTTT. Residues: CASSPGPFEAFF.